The present T cell receptor beta chain was sequenced within a study of cytomegalovirus exposure and HLA in healthy donors. Details on this clone: Its antigen is unidentified.

Notes on the study in general: Usually a TCR sequence was rare, but some public TCRs were found in many donors.

Both 60 Vbeta primers and 13 Jbeta primers went into the PCR. Profiling relied on immunoSEQ multiplex PCR, and the TCRdb table lists in-frame clones only, not all of them. In the table there are 90,000 to 120,000 clones, over 75% of which are singletons. V was cut by 2 bases and J by 4 bases, with 5 bases left in between. This CDR3 is built from 12 residues. The germline V gene encodes CDR1 LGHNT and CDR2 FRNRAP. Sequencing input: PBMCs. This sequence joins TRBV12-5 and TRBJ1-2; D gene uncertain. This TCR derives from a woman aged 18-29 years in good health and CMV-seropositive. The CDR3 region is CASGLIGYGYTF. CDR3 DNA: TGTGCTAGTGGTTTGATCGGCTATGGCTACACCTTC.